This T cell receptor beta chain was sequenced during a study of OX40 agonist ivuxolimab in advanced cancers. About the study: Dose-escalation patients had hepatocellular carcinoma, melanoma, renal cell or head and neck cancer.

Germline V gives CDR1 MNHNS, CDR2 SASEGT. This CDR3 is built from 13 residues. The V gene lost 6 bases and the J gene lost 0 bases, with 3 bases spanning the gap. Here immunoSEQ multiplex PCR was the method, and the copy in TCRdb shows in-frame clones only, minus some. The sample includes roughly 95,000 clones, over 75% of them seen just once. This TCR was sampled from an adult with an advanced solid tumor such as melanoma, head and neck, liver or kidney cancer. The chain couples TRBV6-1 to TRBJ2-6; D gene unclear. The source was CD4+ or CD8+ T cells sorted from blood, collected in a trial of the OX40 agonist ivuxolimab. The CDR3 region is CASRDSGANVLTF. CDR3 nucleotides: TGTGCCAGCAGAGACTCTGGGGCCAACGTCCTGACTTTC.